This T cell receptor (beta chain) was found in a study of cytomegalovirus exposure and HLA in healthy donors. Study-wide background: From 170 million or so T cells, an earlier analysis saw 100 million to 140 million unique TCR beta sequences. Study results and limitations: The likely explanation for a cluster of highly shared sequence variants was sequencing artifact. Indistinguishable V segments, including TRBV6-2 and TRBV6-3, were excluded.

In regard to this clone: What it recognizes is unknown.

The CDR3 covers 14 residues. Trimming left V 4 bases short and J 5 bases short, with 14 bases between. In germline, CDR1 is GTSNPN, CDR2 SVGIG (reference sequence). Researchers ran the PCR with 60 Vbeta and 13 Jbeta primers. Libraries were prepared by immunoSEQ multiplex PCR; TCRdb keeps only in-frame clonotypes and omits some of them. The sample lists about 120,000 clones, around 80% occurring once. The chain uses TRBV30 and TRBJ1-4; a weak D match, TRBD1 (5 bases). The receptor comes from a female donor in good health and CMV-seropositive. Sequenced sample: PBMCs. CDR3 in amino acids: CAWTSGFSNEKLFF. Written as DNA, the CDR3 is TGTGCCTGGACTTCAGGGTTTTCCAATGAAAAACTGTTTTTT.